This entry features one T cell receptor (beta chain) sequence. Its antigen is unidentified. The data were taken from a study of T-cell memory formation after mild COVID-19. Study-level information: TCR clusters were mostly donor specific.

V lost 7 bases and J 0 bases, leaving 7 bases between the germline ends. Per germline, CDR1 SGHNT and CDR2 YENEEA. There are 13 residues in the CDR3. The study, taken as a whole, reports: Contracting clones from day 15 to 85 showed balanced CD4/CD8; later expanders favored CD4+. Some clones that responded turned up in pre-infection memory, which suggests that cross-reactive memory joined in. CD4+ contracting clones lay mainly in CM and EM, CD8+ ones in EMRA.

MiXCR was run by TCRdb on the 5' RACE reads, yielding one entry per CDR3 protein. The repertoire holds around 510,000 distinct CDR3 sequences, less than 25% seen once, with about 8.2% in the top ten. The chain combines TRBV11-3 with TRBJ2-1; D is uncertain. The source of this sequence is an adult woman who had mild COVID-19 (a few samples of this study predate the infection). Cell type and time point are not known. Sequenced: PBMCs or a T cell subset sorted from them (not recorded which). As DNA, the CDR3 is TGTGCCAGCACAGAAAGCTCCTACAATGAGCAGTTCTTC. It yields the protein CASTESSYNEQFF.